This is a list of T cell receptor beta chains from one sample in a study of T cells in tumors after PD-1 blockade. The assay was immunoSEQ multiplex PCR, and TCRdb's table has in-frame clones only and misses some. The data show roughly 5,100 clones, around 60% seen once. The material sequenced was tumor tissue, taken after anti-PD-1 treatment. All receptors derive from a human donor with basal cell carcinoma. Both conserved end residues are part of each CDR3. The D gene is left open where the match is weak. Only part of the rows carry a size: once, few, many, or a class if the clone is expanded.

clone_size	v_call	j_call	d_call	cdr3_length	cdr3_nt	cdr3_aa
NA	TRBV7-9	TRBJ2-1	TRBD1	17	TGTGCCAGCAGCTTAGAAAAGGACAGGGTCGGGGGCAATGAGCAGTTCTTC	CASSLEKDRVGGNEQFF
once	TRBV15	TRBJ2-1	NA	12	TGTGCCACCAGCAGAGGGGTCGGAGAGCAGTTCTTC	CATSRGVGEQFF
once	TRBV5-1	TRBJ1-4	NA	15	TGCGCCAGCAGCACGGGACTATCGACTAATGAAAAACTGTTTTTT	CASSTGLSTNEKLFF
NA	TRBV20-1	TRBJ1-1	NA	11	TGCAGTGCTCGGTACAGGGTTGGCGCTTTCTTT	CSARYRVGAFF
once	TRBV20-1	TRBJ2-3	NA	11	TGCAGTAGCTATATGAGTGATACGCAGTATTTT	CSSYMSDTQYF
NA	TRBV28	TRBJ1-5	NA	14	TGTGCCAGCCTAGGGCCCCCTTGGAATCAGCCCCAGCATTTT	CASLGPPWNQPQHF
few	TRBV12-3/TRBV12-4	TRBJ1-1	NA	13	TGTGCCAGCAGAACAACAGGGAGCACTGAAGCTTTCTTT	CASRTTGSTEAFF
large	TRBV9	TRBJ2-3	NA	14	TGTGCCAGCAGCGTATATCCTAGCACAGATACGCAGTATTTT	CASSVYPSTDTQYF
NA	TRBV7-3	TRBJ2-1	TRBD2	16	TGTGCCAGCAGCCCAACCTCGACTAGCGGATACAATGAGCAGTTCTTC	CASSPTSTSGYNEQFF
NA	TRBV3-1/TRBV3-2	TRBJ1-1	NA	13	TGTGCCAGCAGCCAAGGGGTCAACACTGAAGCTTTCTTT	CASSQGVNTEAFF
hyperexpanded	TRBV28	TRBJ2-2	NA	13	TGTGCCACAAAGGGGTATCAGGCCGGGGAGCTGTTTTTT	CATKGYQAGELFF
NA	TRBV28	TRBJ2-1	TRBD2	17	TGTGCCAGCAGTTTTTGGCGGGAGGGCCGTCACAACAATGAGCAGTTCTTC	CASSFWREGRHNNEQFF
few	TRBV30	TRBJ2-1	TRBD2	15	TGTGCCTGGGGGGGACTAGCGGGAGGGCGAGGTGAGCAGTTCTTC	CAWGGLAGGRGEQFF
NA	TRBV5-1	TRBJ2-6	NA	16	TGCGCCAGCAGCCCCGGGGGAGTCTCTGGGGCCAACGTCCTGACTTTC	CASSPGGVSGANVLTF
NA	TRBV28	TRBJ1-5	TRBD1	14	TGTGCCAGCAGTTCGGACAGGCTAAATCAGCCCCAGCATTTT	CASSSDRLNQPQHF
NA	TRBV5-8	TRBJ2-5	TRBD1	17	TGTGCCAGCAGCTTGGGGCAGGGGGCAACTAGGCAAGAGACCCAGTACTTC	CASSLGQGATRQETQYF
NA	TRBV6-5	TRBJ2-5	NA	15	TGTGCCAGCAGACTAAACCCAGGAGAGCAAGAGACCCAGTACTTC	CASRLNPGEQETQYF
NA	TRBV28	TRBJ1-5	TRBD1	16	TGTGCCAGCAGTTTATACGGGACAGGGGAGTTTCAGCCCCAGCATTTT	CASSLYGTGEFQPQHF
NA	TRBV7-2	TRBJ2-5	NA	16	TGTGCCAGCAGCTTAGGGTTCCTACGACCACAAGAGACCCAGTACTTC	CASSLGFLRPQETQYF
NA	TRBV5-1	TRBJ2-7	TRBD2	14	TGCGCCAGCAGCTCGGGACTAACTACCTACGAGCAGTACTTC	CASSSGLTTYEQYF
NA	TRBV6-2/TRBV6-3	TRBJ1-5	TRBD1	15	TGTGCCAGCAGCTTCAGGGGGCTAAGTCATCAGCCCCAGCATTTT	CASSFRGLSHQPQHF
NA	TRBV13	TRBJ1-2	TRBD1	17	TGTGCCAGCAGCGAGGGGACAGGGGGCGGCTCTAACTATGGCTACACCTTC	CASSEGTGGGSNYGYTF
NA	TRBV5-1	TRBJ2-3	NA	13	TGCGCCAGCAGCCGGGACAACACAGATACGCAGTATTTT	CASSRDNTDTQYF
NA	TRBV12-3/TRBV12-4	TRBJ1-2	TRBD1	13	TGTGCCAGCAGTTGGACAGGGTTCTATGGCTACACCTTC	CASSWTGFYGYTF
NA	TRBV5-3	TRBJ2-4	NA	14	TGTGCCAGAAGCATTCCCGGGGTCAAAAACATTCAGTACTTC	CARSIPGVKNIQYF
NA	TRBV18	TRBJ1-6	NA	13	TGTGCCAGCTCACCCGGTTCCAATTCACCCCTCCACTTT	CASSPGSNSPLHF
few	TRBV7-9	TRBJ2-2	TRBD1	17	TGTGCCAGCAGCTTACTAGGACAGGCGGGTAACACCGGGGAGCTGTTTTTT	CASSLLGQAGNTGELFF
NA	TRBV28	TRBJ2-6	NA	15	TGTGCCAGCAGTTCATTAGCGGCTGGGGCCAACGTCCTGACTTTC	CASSSLAAGANVLTF
NA	TRBV7-9	TRBJ2-1	TRBD1	14	TGTGCCAGCAGCCCCGACAGGGTATACAATGAGCAGTTCTTC	CASSPDRVYNEQFF
NA	TRBV10-3	TRBJ2-7	NA	13	TGTGCCATCACGGGGACTCCGGAAGTTTGGCAGTACTTC	CAITGTPEVWQYF
NA	TRBV6-1	TRBJ2-5	NA	16	TGTGCCAGCAGTGAAATGGTCAGGGGTTATCCAGAGACCCAGTACTTC	CASSEMVRGYPETQYF
NA	TRBV19	TRBJ2-1	NA	16	TGTGCCAGTAGTCCCCCCGGCCGTAGCTCCTACAATGAGCAGTTCTTC	CASSPPGRSSYNEQFF
NA	TRBV29-1	TRBJ2-1	NA	12	TGCAGCGCCTCAAAAGACAGGTCCGGGCAGTTCTTC	CSASKDRSGQFF
NA	TRBV27	TRBJ2-1	NA	14	TGTGCCAGCAGTTTTGCCAGCCCGTACAATGAGCAGTTCTTC	CASSFASPYNEQFF
once	TRBV7-3	TRBJ2-6	NA	13	TGTGCCAGCAGTGGTCTGGGGGCCAACGTCCTGACTTTC	CASSGLGANVLTF
NA	TRBV7-2	TRBJ2-3	NA	15	TGTGCCAGCAGCTTAAGGGGGGCCCGCACAGATACGCAGTATTTT	CASSLRGARTDTQYF
NA	TRBV5-6	TRBJ1-2	NA	17	TGTGCCAGCAGCTTGGATGGGGGGCGCTTTGGGAACTATGGCTACACCTTC	CASSLDGGRFGNYGYTF
large	TRBV19	TRBJ2-3	NA	12	TGTGCCAGTAGTTTCGGTTGGGATACGCAGTATTTT	CASSFGWDTQYF
few	TRBV3-1/TRBV3-2	TRBJ1-5	TRBD1	15	TGTGCCAGCAGCGAAGACAGGGCGAGCAATCAGCCCCAGCATTTT	CASSEDRASNQPQHF
NA	TRBV6-2/TRBV6-3	TRBJ2-7	TRBD2	16	TGTGCCAGCAGTCGAAGTAGTAGCGGGGGGATCGACGAGCAGTACTTC	CASSRSSSGGIDEQYF
NA	TRBV29-1	TRBJ1-1	TRBD1	14	TGCAGCGTTGAAGAAAGGACAGGGGGAACTGAAGCTTTCTTT	CSVEERTGGTEAFF
NA	TRBV7-2	TRBJ2-1	TRBD2	15	TGTGCCAGCAGCTTAACATCCGGGAGGTACAATGAGCAGTTCTTC	CASSLTSGRYNEQFF
NA	TRBV29-1	TRBJ2-4	TRBD2	15	TGCAGCGTTGAAGGGCTAGCGGGGGACGGAAACATTCAGTACTTC	CSVEGLAGDGNIQYF